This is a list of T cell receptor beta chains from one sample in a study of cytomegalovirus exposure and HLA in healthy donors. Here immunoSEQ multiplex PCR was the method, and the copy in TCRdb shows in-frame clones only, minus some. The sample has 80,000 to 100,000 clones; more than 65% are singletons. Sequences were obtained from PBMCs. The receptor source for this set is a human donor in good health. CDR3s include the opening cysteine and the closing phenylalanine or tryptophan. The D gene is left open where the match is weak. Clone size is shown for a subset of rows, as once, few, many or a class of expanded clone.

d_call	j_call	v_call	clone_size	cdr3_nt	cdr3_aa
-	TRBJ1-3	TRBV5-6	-	TGTGCCAGCAGGCCTACAGGGTACGGTAACACCATATATTTT	CASRPTGYGNTIYF
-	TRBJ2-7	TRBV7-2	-	TGTGCCAGCAGCTTAGATCAGGGGATGGACTACGAGCAGTACTTC	CASSLDQGMDYEQYF
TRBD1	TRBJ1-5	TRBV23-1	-	TGCGCCAGCAGTCAACCGGACAGGCTCAATAGCAATCAGCCCCAGCATTTT	CASSQPDRLNSNQPQHF
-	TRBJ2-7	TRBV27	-	TGTGCCAGCAGTTCCTCCCCATCACTGTACGAGCAGTACTTC	CASSSSPSLYEQYF
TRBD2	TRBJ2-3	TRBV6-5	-	TGTGCCACCCGCCCCCTAGCGGGGGGCACAGATACGCAGTATTTT	CATRPLAGGTDTQYF
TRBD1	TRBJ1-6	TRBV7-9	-	TGTGCCAGCAGCTTAGGGGGACAGGGGAATTCACCCCTCCACTTT	CASSLGGQGNSPLHF
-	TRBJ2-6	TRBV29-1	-	TGCAGCGTTGGCTCAGCCAGGGCTGGGGCCAACGTCCTGACTTTC	CSVGSARAGANVLTF
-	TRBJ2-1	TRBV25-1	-	TGTGCCAGCAGCGTTAACTTCGCCAATGAGCAGTTCTTC	CASSVNFANEQFF
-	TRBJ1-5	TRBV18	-	TGTGCCAGCTCACCAGACAGCTATCAGCCCCAGCATTTT	CASSPDSYQPQHF
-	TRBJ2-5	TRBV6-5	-	TGTGCCAGCAGCCTGACACCCGGTAGGGAGACCCAGTACTTC	CASSLTPGRETQYF
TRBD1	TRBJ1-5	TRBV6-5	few	TGTGCCAGCAGTTACTCGAGGGACAGCGGGCAGCCCCAGCATTTT	CASSYSRDSGQPQHF
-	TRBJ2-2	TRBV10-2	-	TGCGCCACCGCCCCCGGAGCCGGGGAGCTGTTTTTT	CATAPGAGELFF
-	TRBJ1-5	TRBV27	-	TGTGCCAGCAGTTTGGTCTTTACACAGGGTAATCAGCCCCAGCATTTT	CASSLVFTQGNQPQHF
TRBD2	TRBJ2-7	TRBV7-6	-	TGTGCCAGCAGCTTAGCGGGAGGGGAGCAGTACTTC	CASSLAGGEQYF
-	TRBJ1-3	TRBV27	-	TGTGCCAGCAGGCCCATCGCGACAAACTCTGGAAACACCATATATTTT	CASRPIATNSGNTIYF
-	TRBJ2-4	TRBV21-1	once	TGTGCCAGCAGCAAGCCCCCACACGTTATTCAGTACTTC	CASSKPPHVIQYF
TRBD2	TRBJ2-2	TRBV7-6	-	TGTGCCAGCAGCTTAGCGCATCGGTCTAGCGGGACGAACACCGGGGAGCTGTTTTTT	CASSLAHRSSGTNTGELFF
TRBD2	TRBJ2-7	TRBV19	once	TGTGCCAGTATCCCGAGCGGGGGGGCTCCCTACGAGCAGTACTTC	CASIPSGGAPYEQYF
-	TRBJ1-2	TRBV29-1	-	TGCAGCGTCTTTTCTGGGGCGACCAATGGCTACACCTTC	CSVFSGATNGYTF
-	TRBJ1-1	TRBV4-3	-	TGCGCCAGCAGCCAAGCACAGGGAGGGAGCACTGAAGCTTTCTTT	CASSQAQGGSTEAFF
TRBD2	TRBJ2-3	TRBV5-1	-	TGCGCCAGCAGAAGTCTAGCGGGACGCACAGATACGCAGTATTTT	CASRSLAGRTDTQYF
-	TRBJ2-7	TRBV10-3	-	TGTGCCATCAGTGAGTCGTCCGGGTCCGTAAACAGGGCGCAGTACTTC	CAISESSGSVNRAQYF
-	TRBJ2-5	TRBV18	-	TGTGCCAGCTCACCAGGGGGCGCGCATTCGGAGACCCAGTACTTC	CASSPGGAHSETQYF
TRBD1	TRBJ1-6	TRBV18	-	TGTGCCAGCTCACCGGACGACAGGGCCCACCTCGACTTT	CASSPDDRAHLDF
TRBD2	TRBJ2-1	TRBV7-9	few	TGTGCCAGCAGCTTTCCGGGACTAGGTTTTGAGCAGTTCTTC	CASSFPGLGFEQFF
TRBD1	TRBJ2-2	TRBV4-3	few	TGCGCCAGCAGCCATCACAGACCGGGACAGGGGGGTTGGGGCACCGGGGAGCTGTTTTTT	CASSHHRPGQGGWGTGELFF
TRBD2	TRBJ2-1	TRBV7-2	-	TGTGCCAAGACTAGCGGGGGGGCCGTCAGGGGTGAGCAGTTCTTC	CAKTSGGAVRGEQFF
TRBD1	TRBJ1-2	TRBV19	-	TGTGCCAGCAGCACGACAGGGCGCCATGGCTACACCTTC	CASSTTGRHGYTF
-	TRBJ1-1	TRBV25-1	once	TGTGCCAGCAGTGCGACGGGAAACACTGAAGCTTTCTTT	CASSATGNTEAFF
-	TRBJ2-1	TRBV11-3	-	TGTGCCAGCAGCTTGAGCGGCGATGAGCAGTTCTTC	CASSLSGDEQFF
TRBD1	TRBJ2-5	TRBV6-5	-	TGTGCCAGCAGATTTCGGACAGGTGGGGCAGAGACCCAGTACTTC	CASRFRTGGAETQYF
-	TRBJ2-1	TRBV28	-	TGTGCCAGCAGTATGCTATATATAATAGGGGCGGAGTTAGACAATGAGCAGTTCTTC	CASSMLYIIGAELDNEQFF
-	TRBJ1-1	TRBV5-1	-	TGCGCCAGCAGCCGGGAGGTGAACACTGAAGCTTTCTTT	CASSREVNTEAFF
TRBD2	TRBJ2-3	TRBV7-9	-	TGTGCCAGCAGCCCGGGACTAGCGATCACAGATACGCAGTATTTT	CASSPGLAITDTQYF
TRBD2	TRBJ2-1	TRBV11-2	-	TGTGCCAGCAGCCCTCCCAATACTAGCGGGAGGGCCCTGTTCTTC	CASSPPNTSGRALFF
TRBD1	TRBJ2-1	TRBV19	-	TGTGCCAGTAGTACGGGACAGGGGATGTACAATGAGCAGTTCTTC	CASSTGQGMYNEQFF
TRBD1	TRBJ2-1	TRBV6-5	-	TGTGCCAGCAGTTCTCCCCGGACAGGGAAGGGTAATGAGCAGTTCTTC	CASSSPRTGKGNEQFF
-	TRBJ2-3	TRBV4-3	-	TGCGCCAGCAGCCAAGAGGGCTTCTCCGACACAGATACGCAGTATTTT	CASSQEGFSDTDTQYF
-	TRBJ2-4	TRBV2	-	TGTGCCAGCAGTACGGGACAATGGGGAAACATTCAGTACTTC	CASSTGQWGNIQYF
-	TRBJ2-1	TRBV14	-	TGTGCCAGCAGCCAAGGCCGGGTGGGTTTGTATGAGCAGTTCTTC	CASSQGRVGLYEQFF
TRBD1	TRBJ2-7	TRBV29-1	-	TGCAGCGCCAGAACAGGGGGCCTAAACTACGAGCAGTACTTC	CSARTGGLNYEQYF
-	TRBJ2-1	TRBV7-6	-	TGTGCCAGCAGCCGAAGACTAGGCAATGAGCAGTTCTTC	CASSRRLGNEQFF
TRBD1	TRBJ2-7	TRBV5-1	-	TGCGCCAGCAGCCCGATTCCGGGACAGTCCTACGAGCAGTACTTC	CASSPIPGQSYEQYF
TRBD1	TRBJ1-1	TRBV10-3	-	TGTGCCATCAGTGAGGGGCAGGGGGCGGCCACTGAAGCTTTCTTT	CAISEGQGAATEAFF
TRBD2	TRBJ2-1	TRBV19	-	TGTGCCAGTACTTGGAGCGGGAACATTAACAATGAGCAGTTCTTC	CASTWSGNINNEQFF
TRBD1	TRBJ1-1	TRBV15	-	TGTGCCACCAGCAGAGATCGGTCAGGGGGCCGGAACACTGAAGCTTTCTTT	CATSRDRSGGRNTEAFF
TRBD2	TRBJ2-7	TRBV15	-	TGTGCCACCAGCAGCCCGGGACTAGCGACGGGGAACGAGCAGTACTTC	CATSSPGLATGNEQYF
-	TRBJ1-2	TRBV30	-	TGTGCCTGGCAGTTTAAGAAGTTAGGACAATTATCCTATGGCTACACCTTC	CAWQFKKLGQLSYGYTF
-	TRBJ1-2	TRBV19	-	TGTGCCAGTACTCCCAATGCGGGGGGCCGTGGCTACACCTTC	CASTPNAGGRGYTF
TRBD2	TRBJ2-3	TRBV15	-	TGTGCCACCAGGAGGCGGGGGACTAGCACAGATACGCAGTATTTT	CATRRRGTSTDTQYF
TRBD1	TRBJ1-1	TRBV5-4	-	TGTGCCAGCAGCGTCGCAGGGGGCCTCGACACTGAAGCTTTCTTT	CASSVAGGLDTEAFF
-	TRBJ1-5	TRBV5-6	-	TGTGCCAGCAGCTTGGGCACGGTATTTAGCAATCAGCCCCAGCATTTT	CASSLGTVFSNQPQHF
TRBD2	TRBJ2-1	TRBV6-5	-	TGTGCCAGCAGCCCAAGCGGGAGCGTTTTGAATGAGCAGTTCTTC	CASSPSGSVLNEQFF
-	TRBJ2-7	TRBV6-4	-	TGTGCCAGCAGTGACTCGGGCCAGGGCGAGCAGTACTTC	CASSDSGQGEQYF
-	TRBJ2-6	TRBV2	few	TGTGCCAGCAGTGAGGAGATCTCTGGGGCCAACGTCCTGACTTTC	CASSEEISGANVLTF
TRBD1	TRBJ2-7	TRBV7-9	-	TGTGCCAGCAGCTTAGGGGACAGGACCTACGAGCAGTACTTC	CASSLGDRTYEQYF
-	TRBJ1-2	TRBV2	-	TGTGCCAGCAGCGGGACGCAGACAGGAACCTATGGCTACACCTTC	CASSGTQTGTYGYTF
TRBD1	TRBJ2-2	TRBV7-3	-	TGTGCCAGCAGCTTAATCCGACAGGGTCGATTGGGGGAGCTGTTTTTT	CASSLIRQGRLGELFF
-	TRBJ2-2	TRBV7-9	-	TGTGCCAGCAGCTCCAGCTCGGTGTCGGGCACCGGGGAGCTGTTTTTT	CASSSSSVSGTGELFF